What follows are 25 T cell receptor beta chains derived from one specimen sequenced in a study of cytomegalovirus exposure and HLA in healthy donors. Primers: 60 Vbeta forward and 13 Jbeta reverse. TCRdb's copy holds only in-frame clones and misses some; the assay was immunoSEQ multiplex PCR. Found here are 110,000 or so clones, roughly two thirds of them singletons; the top ten hold roughly 8.3%. The sample taken for sequencing was PBMCs. These receptors originate from a man aged 18 to 30 in good health and CMV-seropositive.

The chain links TRBV2 to TRBJ2-1; 10 nucleotides agree with TRBD1. The CDR3 runs to 13 residues. The ends lost 10 bases at V and 2 bases at J; junction bases unmatched: 2. Germline V lookup: CDR1 SNHLY, CDR2 FYNNEI. CDR3 protein: CATGQGTYNEQFF. CDR3 DNA sequence: TGTGCCACGGGACAGGGGACCTACAATGAGCAGTTCTTC. The complete variable domain, with remaining parts taken from reference TRBV2 and TRBJ2-1, reads EPEVTQTPSHQVTQMGQEVILRCVPISNHLYFYWYRQILGQKVEFLVSFYNNEISEKSEIFDDQFSVERPDGSNFTLKIRSTKLEDSAMYFCATGQGTYNEQFFGPGTRLTVL.

The chain carries TRBV21-1 and TRBJ1-6; no DNA check was done on the table's D call, TRBD1. TRBV21-1 is termed a pseudogene. The CDR3 length is 14 residues. For the CDR3, the DNA is TGTGCCACCCTGGGGGACAGGGAGAATTCACCCCTCCACTTT. Its translation: CATLGDRENSPLHF.

The chain combines TRBV4-2 with TRBJ2-2; a weak D match, TRBD1 (6 bases). Trimming left V 4 bases short and J 0 bases short, with 9 bases between. Germline V lookup: CDR1 LGHNA, CDR2 YNFKEQ. The CDR3 length is 15 residues. The CDR3, as DNA: TGTGCCAGCAGCCCCCGGACAGCGAACACCGGGGAGCTGTTTTTT. Its protein is CASSPRTANTGELFF.

The chain has TRBV7-2 and TRBJ2-7; 7 bases align to TRBD1. Germline V gene data show CDR1 as SGHTA and CDR2 as FQGNSA. CDR3 size: 15 residues. V dropped 2 bases and J dropped 3; count of bases not matched to a gene: 7. DNA of the CDR3: TGTGCCAGCAGCTTATATGGACAGGAAAACTACGAGCAGTACTTC. It specifies CASSLYGQENYEQYF.

This chain connects TRBV6-5 to TRBJ2-7, with a possible D match to TRBD2 (6 bases). CDR3 length: 15 residues. Trimming left V 0 bases short and J 2 bases short, with 11 bases between. The germline gives CDR1 MNHEY, CDR2 SVGAGI. CDR3 nucleotide sequence: TGTGCCAGCAGTTACTCCCCGGGGGAGACCTACGAGCAGTACGTC. Protein: CASSYSPGETYEQYV.

The J gene is TRBJ2-4, the V gene TRBV5-4; tentatively, D is TRBD1 (6 bases). V lost 3 bases to trimming and J lost 7 bases, with 17 bases between them. The germline CDR1 and CDR2 sequences are SGHNT and YYREEE (reference sequence). The CDR3 consists of 15 residues. CDR3 DNA sequence: TGTGCCAGCAGCTCCCCGGGACACCCTACGAACATTCAGTACTTC. This codes for CASSSPGHPTNIQYF.

This clone has just a few counts. The CDR3 coding sequence is TGTGCCAGCAGTGAATACGATGGCGGCAGTGTAAATTCACCCCTCCACTTT. Residues: CASSEYDGGSVNSPLHF. The chain links TRBV6-1 to TRBJ1-6; D gene uncertain. There are 17 residues in the CDR3. The ends were cut back, 2 bases at V and 7 bases at J, with 18 bases in the middle. Per the germline V gene, CDR1 is MNHNS and CDR2 is SASEGT.

V usage is TRBV4-1 and J usage is TRBJ1-2, with D perhaps TRBD1 (6 bases). Trimming stripped 5 bases from V and 3 bases from J, with 19 bases between. Germline V gives CDR1 MGHRA, CDR2 YSYEKL. The CDR3 has 16 amino acids. This CDR3 is CASSVRGGGSDYGYTF. As DNA, the CDR3 is TGCGCCAGCAGCGTTCGAGGGGGGGGGAGTGACTATGGCTACACCTTC.

The chain joins TRBV4-1 to TRBJ1-1, with D hard to call. Germline V CDR1 and CDR2: MGHRA, YSYEKL. CDR3 length equals 15 residues. Trimming removed 0 bases from V and 1 base from J, with 9 bases in between. The DNA for the CDR3 is TGCGCCAGCAGCCAAGAAATGTTCCAGAACACTGAAGCTTTCTTT. Its protein is CASSQEMFQNTEAFF.

J is TRBJ1-2 and V is TRBV19, with D perhaps matching TRBD1 (6 bases). Germline V lookup: CDR1 LNHDA, CDR2 SQIVND (reference sequence). This CDR3 is built from 14 residues. The V gene lost 1 base and the J gene lost 2 bases, with 8 bases spanning the gap. The CDR3 bases are TGTGCCAGTAGTATAGCAGGGGCCAACTATGGCTACACCTTC. Translation gives CASSIAGANYGYTF. Together with reference TRBV19 and TRBJ1-2, the CDR3 gives the full variable domain: DGGITQSPKYLFRKEGQNVTLSCEQNLNHDAMYWYRQDPGQGLRLIYYSQIVNDFQKGDIAEGYSVSREKKESFPLTVTSAQKNPTAFYLCASSIAGANYGYTFGSGTRLTVV.

This sequence joins TRBV5-1 and TRBJ1-1, with 10 bases aligning to TRBD1. Germline trimming cut 4 bases from V and 8 bases from J; bases unmatched to any gene: 5. Germline loops: CDR1 SGHRS, CDR2 YFSETQ. CDR3 size: 13 residues. The DNA for the CDR3 is TGCGCCAGCAGCCCGGGGGGACAGGGGGAAGCTTTCTTT. Amino acids: CASSPGGQGEAFF.

V usage is TRBV6-5 and J usage is TRBJ2-3, with D tentatively TRBD1 (5 bases). The length of the CDR3 is 13 residues. V was cut by 6 bases and J by 4 bases, with 11 bases left in between. CDR1 and CDR2 (germline): MNHEY, SVGAGI. The CDR3 here is CASRVAGSDTQYF. The CDR3 DNA is TGTGCCAGCAGGGTAGCAGGGTCAGATACGCAGTATTTT.

The chain combines TRBV2 with TRBJ2-3, with TRBD1 identical over 10 bases. The V and J ends lost 5 bases and 4 bases, in that order; junction bases with no gene match: 3. The CDR3 contains 14 residues. The germline CDR1 and CDR2 sequences are SNHLY and FYNNEI. CDR3 bases: TGTGCCAGCAGTTTGACAGGGGGCGCAGATACGCAGTATTTT. Its protein is CASSLTGGADTQYF.

This chain joins TRBV6-1 and TRBJ2-7; D possibly corresponds to TRBD1 (5 bases). V was trimmed by 6 bases and J by 4 bases, leaving 10 bases between them. The length of the CDR3 is 12 residues. The germline V gene has CDR1 MNHNS and CDR2 SASEGT. CDR3 sequence: CASRLTGYEQYF. As DNA, the CDR3 is TGTGCCAGCAGACTTACAGGTTACGAGCAGTACTTC.

This chain connects TRBV6-1 to TRBJ2-7, with D possibly matching TRBD1 (5 bases). Trimming took 3 bases from V and 6 from J, leaving 9 bases between them. This CDR3 has 12 residues. Germline loops: CDR1 MNHNS, CDR2 SASEGT. Written as DNA, the CDR3 is TGTGCCAGCAGTGATCCAGGGTTCGAGCAGTACGTC. Translated: CASSDPGFEQYV.

This clone was counted between two and nine times. The chain links TRBV5-6 to TRBJ2-5, with 8 bases matching TRBD1. V lost 4 bases and J lost 5; bases outside the gene matches: 10. This CDR3 contains 15 residues. The germline V gene encodes CDR1 SGHDT and CDR2 YYEEEE. Here the CDR3 reads CASSTGQGVSETQYF. DNA of the CDR3: TGTGCCAGCAGCACCGGACAGGGTGTTTCGGAGACCCAGTACTTC.

This rearrangement joins TRBV28 to TRBJ1-2, with TRBD1 as a possible D gene (5 bases). CDR3 length equals 13 residues. V gave up 7 bases and J gave up 4 bases, with 13 bases separating them. From germline, CDR1 is MDHEN and CDR2 SYDVKM. CDR3 nucleotide sequence: TGTGCCAGCACCCAGGGTGGGCCCTATGGCTACACCTTC. It specifies CASTQGGPYGYTF.

This chain joins TRBV11-3 and TRBJ2-5; D remains ambiguous. Germline V gene sequence: CDR1 SGHNT, CDR2 YENEEA. Trimming took 3 bases from V and 4 from J, leaving 3 bases between them. The CDR3 sequence is 11 residues long. CDR3 sequence: CASSLRETQYF. DNA for the CDR3: TGTGCCAGCAGCTTGCGAGAGACCCAGTACTTC.

V is TRBV9 and J is TRBJ1-1, with a possible D match to TRBD1 (5 bases). The V end lost 4 bases, the J end lost 4 bases, and 23 bases lay between the germline ends. The CDR3 consists of 17 residues. Per germline, CDR1 SGDLS and CDR2 YYNGEE. For the CDR3, the DNA is TGTGCCAGCAGCCCATCTTCCGGGGGAACTGTATTCACTGAAGCTTTCTTT. It codes for CASSPSSGGTVFTEAFF.

CDR3 coding DNA: TGCGCCAGCAGCCAGGGGGACAGGGGGCGTGCCATGAACACTGAAGCTTTCTTT. Translation gives CASSQGDRGRAMNTEAFF. The genes are TRBV4-1 and TRBJ1-1; 12 positions match TRBD1. Germline V CDR1 and CDR2: MGHRA, YSYEKL. The J segment lost 0 bases and the V segment lost 3 bases, leaving 8 bases of the junction unmatched. The CDR3 is 18 residues long.

The chain couples TRBV28 to TRBJ2-7; D might be TRBD2 (5 bases). V lost 4 bases, J lost 1 base, and 14 bases lay in between. The CDR3 spans 15 residues. Per germline, CDR1 MDHEN and CDR2 SYDVKM. DNA of the CDR3: TGTGCCAGCAGTTCCTCGGGGTTACGGTCCTACGAGCAGTACGTC. Its translation is CASSSSGLRSYEQYV.

This chain uses TRBV7-2 with TRBJ1-5, with D perhaps matching TRBD1 (6 bases). Trimming took 1 base from V and 7 from J, leaving 14 bases between them. Germline V gives CDR1 SGHTA, CDR2 FQGNSA. This CDR3 region has 15 residues. The CDR3 DNA sequence: TGTGCCAGCAGCTTAGTGGTGGGGCAGGGGCAGCCCCAGCATTTT. Protein sequence: CASSLVVGQGQPQHF.

This clone occurred a few times. This chain joins TRBV7-6 and TRBJ2-1; 12 positions agree with TRBD1. The CDR3 has 15 amino acids. V was clipped by 5 bases and J by 2 bases; unmatched bases: 1. Germline V gene data show CDR1 as SGHVS and CDR2 as FNYEAQ. The CDR3: CASSRDRGPYNEQFF. CDR3 DNA sequence: TGTGCCAGCAGCCGGGACAGGGGGCCCTACAATGAGCAGTTCTTC.

The chain carries TRBV2 and TRBJ2-1; 11 bases fit TRBD1. Germline V gene sequence: CDR1 SNHLY, CDR2 FYNNEI. The CDR3 length is 15 residues. Trimming at V came to 6 bases and at J to 7 bases, leaving 8 bases not matched to a gene. The CDR3 nucleotides are TGTGCCAGCAGCGTAGGACAGGGGGCTGAGAATGAGCAGTTCTTC. This codes for CASSVGQGAENEQFF.

The gene calls are TRBV5-6 and TRBJ1-1; D possibly corresponds to TRBD1 (6 bases). Germline CDR1 reads SGHDT; CDR2 reads YYEEEE. The CDR3 covers 17 residues. V dropped 4 bases and J dropped 1 base, with 20 bases sitting between them. The CDR3 DNA follows: TGTGCCAGCAGCCTACCGACAGGACCCAGACCGAACACTGAAGCTTTCTTT. Translation: CASSLPTGPRPNTEAFF.